This is a list of T cell receptor beta chains from one sample in a study of T cell responses to AZD1222 COVID-19 vaccine. TCRdb's copy holds only in-frame clones and misses some; the assay was immunoSEQ multiplex PCR. The sample carries about 120,000 clones, approximately 90% recorded once. Material: peripheral blood, obtained on day 0 of AZD1222 vaccination. The origin of the receptors is an adult in good health. The CDR3 runs from the conserved cysteine through the conserved F or W. Fields, in order: clone size, D gene, V gene, J gene, CDR3 protein, CDR3 DNA. The D gene is left open where the match is weak. Size is omitted from some rows. Given values are once, few, many or a class for expanded clones.

-	-	TRBV7-2	TRBJ1-1	CASSLYFLNTEAFF	TGTGCCAGCAGCTTATACTTCCTGAACACTGAAGCTTTCTTT
-	TRBD1	TRBV25-1	TRBJ2-2	CASSEGDRDTGELFF	TGTGCCAGCAGTGAGGGGGACAGGGACACCGGGGAGCTGTTTTTT
-	TRBD2	TRBV11-2	TRBJ2-7	CASSLVGSGRAAGEQYF	TGTGCCAGCAGCTTAGTTGGTAGCGGGAGGGCCGCGGGGGAGCAGTACTTC
-	-	TRBV11-3	TRBJ2-5	CASSRGTEHQETQYF	TGTGCCAGCAGCCGCGGGACCGAACACCAAGAGACCCAGTACTTC
-	-	TRBV2	TRBJ1-6	CASSESSRNNSPLHF	TGTGCCAGCAGTGAATCGAGTCGCAATAATTCACCCCTCCACTTT
-	-	TRBV7-9	TRBJ1-1	CASSPLDTEAFF	TGTGCCAGCAGTCCTCTCGACACTGAAGCTTTCTTT
-	-	TRBV2	TRBJ1-2	CASSDRTTVYGYTF	TGTGCCAGCAGTGATAGGACAACGGTCTATGGCTACACCTTC
-	TRBD1	TRBV11-2	TRBJ1-2	CASSRTGTGVGYTF	TGTGCCAGCAGCCGAACCGGGACAGGGGTTGGCTACACCTTC
-	TRBD1	TRBV24-1	TRBJ2-2	CATSDPRGRDTGELFF	TGTGCCACCAGTGACCCCAGGGGGCGAGACACCGGGGAGCTGTTTTTT
few	-	TRBV5-5	TRBJ2-6	CASSPSERSGANVLTF	TGTGCCAGCAGCCCATCGGAGAGGTCTGGGGCCAACGTCCTGACTTTC
-	-	TRBV18	TRBJ2-1	CASSPEHGNNEQFF	TGTGCCAGCTCACCAGAACACGGAAACAATGAGCAGTTCTTC
-	-	TRBV6-5	TRBJ2-7	CASSRDSPYEQYF	TGTGCCAGCAGTCGGGACTCCCCCTACGAGCAGTACTTC